The clone carrying this T cell receptor (beta chain) was seen many times. This entry belongs to a study of molecular identifiers for immune sequencing clone quantification. This CDR3 is built from 14 residues. The germline V gene encodes CDR1 MGHRA and CDR2 YSYEKL. V dropped 0 bases and J dropped 4 bases, with 7 bases sitting between them. TCRdb used MiXCR to reprocess the PCR reads, holding one entry per CDR3 protein. The sample includes 400,000 to 600,000 distinct CDR3 sequences, about a fifth of them seen just once. The sequence derives from a human donor in good health. Some libraries in this study had Jurkat cell RNA spiked in. The chain carries TRBV4-1 and TRBJ1-5, with D unclear. The sequenced sample consisted of naive CD8+ T cells from blood, with Jurkat cell RNA spiked in. Subset in this sample: FACS-sorted CD8+CD4-CCR7+CD45RA+ naive T cells. CDR3 loop: CASSQEAENQPQHF. The CDR3, as DNA: TGCGCCAGCAGCCAAGAAGCAGAGAATCAGCCCCAGCATTTT.